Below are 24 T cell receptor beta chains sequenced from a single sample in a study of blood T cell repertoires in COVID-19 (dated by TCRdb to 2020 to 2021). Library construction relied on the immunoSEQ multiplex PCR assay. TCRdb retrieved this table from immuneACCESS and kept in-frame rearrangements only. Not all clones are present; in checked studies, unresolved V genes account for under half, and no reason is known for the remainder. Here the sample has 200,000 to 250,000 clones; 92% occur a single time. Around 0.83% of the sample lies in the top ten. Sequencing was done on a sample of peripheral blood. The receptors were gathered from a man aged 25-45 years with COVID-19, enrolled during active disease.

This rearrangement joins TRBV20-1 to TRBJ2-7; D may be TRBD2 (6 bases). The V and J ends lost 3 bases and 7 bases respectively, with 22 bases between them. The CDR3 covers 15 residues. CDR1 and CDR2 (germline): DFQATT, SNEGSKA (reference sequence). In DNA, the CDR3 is TGCAGTGCTAGTTCCCCCCTCGGGGGTGGCGTTGAGCAGTACTTC. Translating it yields CSASSPLGGGVEQYF.

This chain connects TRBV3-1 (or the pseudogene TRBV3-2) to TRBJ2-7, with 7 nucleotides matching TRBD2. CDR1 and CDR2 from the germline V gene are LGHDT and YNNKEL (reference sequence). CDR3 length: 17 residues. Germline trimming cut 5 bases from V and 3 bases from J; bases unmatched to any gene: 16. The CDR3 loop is CASSTRQEAGRNYEQYF. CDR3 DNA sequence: TGTGCCAGCAGCACACGCCAAGAAGCGGGGCGGAACTACGAGCAGTACTTC.

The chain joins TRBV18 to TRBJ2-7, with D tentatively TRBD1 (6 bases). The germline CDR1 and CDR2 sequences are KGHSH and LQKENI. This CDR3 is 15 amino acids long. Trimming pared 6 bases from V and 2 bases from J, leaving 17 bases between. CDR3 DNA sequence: TGTGCCAGCTCCCCTAAGCAGGGGCTCACCTACGAGCAGTACTTC. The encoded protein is CASSPKQGLTYEQYF. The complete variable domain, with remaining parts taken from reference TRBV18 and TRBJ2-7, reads NAGVMQNPRHLVRRRGQEARLRCSPMKGHSHVYWYRQLPEEGLKFMVYLQKENIIDESGMPKERFSAEFPKEGPSILRIQQVVRGDSAAYFCASSPKQGLTYEQYFGPGTRLTVT.

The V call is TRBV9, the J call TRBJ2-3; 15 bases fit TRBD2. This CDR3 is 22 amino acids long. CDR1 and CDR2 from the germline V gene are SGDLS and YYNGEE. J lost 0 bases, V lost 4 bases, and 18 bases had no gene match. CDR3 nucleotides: TGTGCCAGCAGCTCGACCCCCGCCGGGACTAGCGGGGGGCCACATAGCACAGATACGCAGTATTTT. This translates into CASSSTPAGTSGGPHSTDTQYF.

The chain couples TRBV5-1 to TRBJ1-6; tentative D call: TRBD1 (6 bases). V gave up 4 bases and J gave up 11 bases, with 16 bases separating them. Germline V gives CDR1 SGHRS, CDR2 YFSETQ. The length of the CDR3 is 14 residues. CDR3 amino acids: CASSPGGSRPPLHF. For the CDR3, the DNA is TGCGCCAGCAGCCCGGGGGGCAGTCGACCACCCCTCCACTTT.

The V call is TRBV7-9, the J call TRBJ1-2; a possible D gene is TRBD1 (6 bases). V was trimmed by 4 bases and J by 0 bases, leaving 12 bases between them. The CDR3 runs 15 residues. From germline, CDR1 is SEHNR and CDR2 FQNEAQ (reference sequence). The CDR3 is CASSSTGKANYGYTF. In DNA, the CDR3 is TGTGCCAGCAGCTCTACAGGGAAAGCTAACTATGGCTACACCTTC.

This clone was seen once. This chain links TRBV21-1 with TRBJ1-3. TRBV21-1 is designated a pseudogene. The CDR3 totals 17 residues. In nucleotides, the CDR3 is TGTGCCAGCAGCAAAGTCGAAGCCTTTATCTTTGGAAACACCATATATTTT. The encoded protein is CASSKVEAFIFGNTIYF.

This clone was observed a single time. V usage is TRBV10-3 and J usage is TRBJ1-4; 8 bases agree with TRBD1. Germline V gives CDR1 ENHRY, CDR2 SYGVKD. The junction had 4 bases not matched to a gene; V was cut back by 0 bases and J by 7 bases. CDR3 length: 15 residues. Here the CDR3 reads CAISESTGDPEKLFF. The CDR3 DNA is TGTGCCATCAGTGAGTCGACAGGGGACCCTGAAAAACTGTTTTTT.

The CDR3 nucleotides are TGTGCCAGCAGCGTAGATGCCAGTTTCTACGAGCAGTACTTC. Amino acids: CASSVDASFYEQYF. The chain is built from TRBV9 and TRBJ2-7; no firm D call. The CDR3 loop spans 14 amino acids. V gave up 0 bases and J gave up 3 bases, with 10 bases separating them. Germline-derived CDR1 and CDR2 are SGDLS and YYNGEE.

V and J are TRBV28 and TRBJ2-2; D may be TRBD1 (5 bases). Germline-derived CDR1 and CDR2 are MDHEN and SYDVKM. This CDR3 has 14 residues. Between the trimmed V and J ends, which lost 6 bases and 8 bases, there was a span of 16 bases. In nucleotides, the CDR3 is TGTGCCAGCAGGCACAGGAATTATCCTGGGGAGCTGTTTTTT. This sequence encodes CASRHRNYPGELFF.

In nucleotides, the CDR3 is TGCGCCAGCAGCTTGGATGGGGCGCAAGAAAACATTCAGTACTTC. Protein: CASSLDGAQENIQYF. This chain links TRBV5-1 with TRBJ2-4, with D possibly TRBD1 on 5 matching bases. The germline V gene has CDR1 SGHRS and CDR2 YFSETQ. V was pared by 0 bases and J by 5 bases, with 12 bases between. This CDR3 comprises 15 residues.

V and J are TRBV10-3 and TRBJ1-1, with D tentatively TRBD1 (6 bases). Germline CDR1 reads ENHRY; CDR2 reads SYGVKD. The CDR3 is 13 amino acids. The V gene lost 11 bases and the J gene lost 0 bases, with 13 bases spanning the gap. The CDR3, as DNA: TGTGCCTCAACGGGACACCTGAACACTGAAGCTTTCTTT. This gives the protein CASTGHLNTEAFF.

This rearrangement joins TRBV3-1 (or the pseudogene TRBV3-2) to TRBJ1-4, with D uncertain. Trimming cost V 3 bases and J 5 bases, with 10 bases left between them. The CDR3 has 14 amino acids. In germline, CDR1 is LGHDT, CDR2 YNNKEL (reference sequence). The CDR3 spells CASSQDRGNEKLFF. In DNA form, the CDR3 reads TGTGCCAGCAGCCAGGACCGAGGGAATGAAAAACTGTTTTTT.

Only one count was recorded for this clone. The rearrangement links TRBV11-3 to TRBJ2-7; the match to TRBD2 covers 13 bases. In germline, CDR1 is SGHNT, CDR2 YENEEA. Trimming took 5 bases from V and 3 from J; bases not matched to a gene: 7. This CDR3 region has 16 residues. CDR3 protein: CASSKAGLAGIYEQYF. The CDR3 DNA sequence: TGTGCCAGCAGCAAGGCGGGACTAGCGGGGATCTACGAGCAGTACTTC.

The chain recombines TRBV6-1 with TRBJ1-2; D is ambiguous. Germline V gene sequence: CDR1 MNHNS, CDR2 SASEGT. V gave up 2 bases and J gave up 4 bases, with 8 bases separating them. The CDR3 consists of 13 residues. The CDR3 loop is CASSEMPVYGYTF. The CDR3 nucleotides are TGTGCCAGCAGTGAAATGCCGGTCTATGGCTACACCTTC.

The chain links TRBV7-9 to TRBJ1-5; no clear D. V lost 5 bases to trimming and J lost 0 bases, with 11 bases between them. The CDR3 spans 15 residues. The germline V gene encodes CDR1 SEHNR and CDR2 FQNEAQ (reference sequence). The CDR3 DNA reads TGTGCCAGCAGCACCGACATAAGTAGCAATCAGCCCCAGCATTTT. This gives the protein CASSTDISSNQPQHF.

CDR3 in DNA: TGCGCCAGCAGCCCCCTAGCGGGGGCCTACGAGCAGTACTTC. Residues: CASSPLAGAYEQYF. The chain employs TRBV4-1 and TRBJ2-7, with 10 bases matching TRBD2. This CDR3 has 14 amino acids. The J segment lost 2 bases and the V segment lost 4 bases, leaving 2 bases of the junction unmatched. Germline V gene sequence: CDR1 MGHRA, CDR2 YSYEKL.

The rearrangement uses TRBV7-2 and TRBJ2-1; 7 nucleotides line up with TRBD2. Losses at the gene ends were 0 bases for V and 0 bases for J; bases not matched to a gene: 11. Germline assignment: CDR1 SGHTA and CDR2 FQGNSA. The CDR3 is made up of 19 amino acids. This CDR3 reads CASSLARGGGTGSYNEQFF. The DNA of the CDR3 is TGTGCCAGCAGCTTAGCGCGAGGCGGGGGAACAGGCTCCTACAATGAGCAGTTCTTC.

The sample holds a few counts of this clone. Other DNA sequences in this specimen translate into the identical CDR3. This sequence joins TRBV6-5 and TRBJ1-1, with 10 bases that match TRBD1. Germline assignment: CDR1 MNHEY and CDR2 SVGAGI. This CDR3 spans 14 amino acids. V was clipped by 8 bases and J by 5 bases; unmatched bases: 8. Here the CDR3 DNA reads TGTGCCAGCTCTCGACCGGGACAGGGGACTGAAGCTTTCTTT. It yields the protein CASSRPGQGTEAFF.

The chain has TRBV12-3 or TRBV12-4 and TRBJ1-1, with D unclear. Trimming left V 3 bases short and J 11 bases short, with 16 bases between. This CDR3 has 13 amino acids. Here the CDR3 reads CASSLREGGPAFF. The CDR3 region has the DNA TGTGCCAGCAGTTTGAGAGAAGGAGGGCCGGCTTTCTTT.

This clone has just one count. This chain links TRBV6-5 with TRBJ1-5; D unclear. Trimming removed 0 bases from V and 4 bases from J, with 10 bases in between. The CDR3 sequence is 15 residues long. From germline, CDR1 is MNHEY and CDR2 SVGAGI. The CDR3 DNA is TGTGCCAGCAGTTACTCGATAAGAGGGAATCAGCCCCAGCATTTT. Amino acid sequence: CASSYSIRGNQPQHF.

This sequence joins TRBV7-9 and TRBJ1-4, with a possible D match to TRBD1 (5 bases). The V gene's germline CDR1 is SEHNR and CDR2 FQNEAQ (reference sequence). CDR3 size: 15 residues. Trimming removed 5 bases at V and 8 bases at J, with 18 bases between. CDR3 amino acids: CASSPRDFKEEKLFF. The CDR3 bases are TGTGCCAGCAGCCCCCGGGACTTTAAGGAGGAAAAACTGTTTTTT. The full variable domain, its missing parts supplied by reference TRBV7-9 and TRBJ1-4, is DTGVSQNPRHKITKRGQNVTFRCDPISEHNRLYWYRQTLGQGPEFLTYFQNEAQLEKSRLLSDRFSAERPKGSFSTLEIQRTEQGDSAMYLCASSPRDFKEEKLFFGSGTQLSVL.

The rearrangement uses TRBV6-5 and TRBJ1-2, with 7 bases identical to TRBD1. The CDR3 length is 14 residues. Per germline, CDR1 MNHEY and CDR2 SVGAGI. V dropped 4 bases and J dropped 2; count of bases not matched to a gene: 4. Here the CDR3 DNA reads TGTGCCAGCAGTTGGTCAGGGGGGAACTATGGCTACACCTTC. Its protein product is CASSWSGGNYGYTF.

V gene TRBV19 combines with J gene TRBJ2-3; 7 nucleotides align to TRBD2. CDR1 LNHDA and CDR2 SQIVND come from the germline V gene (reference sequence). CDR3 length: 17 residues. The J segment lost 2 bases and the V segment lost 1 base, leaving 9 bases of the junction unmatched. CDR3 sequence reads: CASSIGGGRRLTDTQYF. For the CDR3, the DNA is TGTGCCAGTAGTATAGGGGGAGGGCGACGACTCACAGATACGCAGTATTTT.